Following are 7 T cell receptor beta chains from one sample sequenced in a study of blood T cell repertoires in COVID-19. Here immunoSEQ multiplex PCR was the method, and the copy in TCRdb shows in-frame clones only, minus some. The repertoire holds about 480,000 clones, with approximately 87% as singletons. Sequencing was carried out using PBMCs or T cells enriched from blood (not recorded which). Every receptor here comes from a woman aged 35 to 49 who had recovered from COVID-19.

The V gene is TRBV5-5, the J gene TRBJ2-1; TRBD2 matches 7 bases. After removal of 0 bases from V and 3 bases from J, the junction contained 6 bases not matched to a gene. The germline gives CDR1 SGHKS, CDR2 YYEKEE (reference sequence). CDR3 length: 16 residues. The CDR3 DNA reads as TGTGCCAGCAGCTTGGCCTCGGGACTACGCTACAATGAGCAGTTCTTC. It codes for CASSLASGLRYNEQFF.

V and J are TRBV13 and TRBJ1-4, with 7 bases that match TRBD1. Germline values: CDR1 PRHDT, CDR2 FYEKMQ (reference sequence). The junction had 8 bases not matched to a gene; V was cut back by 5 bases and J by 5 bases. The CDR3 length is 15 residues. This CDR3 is CASSLTGTVNEKLFF. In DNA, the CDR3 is TGTGCCAGCAGCCTGACCGGGACAGTAAATGAAAAACTGTTTTTT.

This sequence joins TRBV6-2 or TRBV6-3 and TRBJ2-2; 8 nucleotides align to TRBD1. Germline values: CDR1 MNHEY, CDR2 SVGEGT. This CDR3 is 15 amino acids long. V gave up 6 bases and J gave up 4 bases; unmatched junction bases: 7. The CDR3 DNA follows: TGTGCCAGCAGCGAGACAGGGGACGTCACCGGGGAGCTGTTTTTT. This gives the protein CASSETGDVTGELFF.

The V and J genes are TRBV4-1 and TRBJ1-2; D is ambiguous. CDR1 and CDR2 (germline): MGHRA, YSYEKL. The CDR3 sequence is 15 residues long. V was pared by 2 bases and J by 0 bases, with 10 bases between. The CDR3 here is CASSQQVLANYGYTF. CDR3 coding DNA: TGCGCCAGCAGCCAACAGGTTTTAGCTAACTATGGCTACACCTTC.

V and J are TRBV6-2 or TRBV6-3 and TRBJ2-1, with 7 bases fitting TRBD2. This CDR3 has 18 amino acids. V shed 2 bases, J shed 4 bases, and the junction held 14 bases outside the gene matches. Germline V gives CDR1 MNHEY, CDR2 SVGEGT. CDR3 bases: TGTGCCAGCAGTTACCATCTACCATCAGGGAGGGGATACAATGAGCAGTTCTTC. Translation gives CASSYHLPSGRGYNEQFF.

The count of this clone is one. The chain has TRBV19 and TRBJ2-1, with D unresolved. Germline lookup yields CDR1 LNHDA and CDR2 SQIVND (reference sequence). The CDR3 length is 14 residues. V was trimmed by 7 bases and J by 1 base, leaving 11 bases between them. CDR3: CASMRSVSYNEQFF. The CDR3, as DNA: TGTGCCAGTATGAGGTCCGTATCCTACAATGAGCAGTTCTTC.

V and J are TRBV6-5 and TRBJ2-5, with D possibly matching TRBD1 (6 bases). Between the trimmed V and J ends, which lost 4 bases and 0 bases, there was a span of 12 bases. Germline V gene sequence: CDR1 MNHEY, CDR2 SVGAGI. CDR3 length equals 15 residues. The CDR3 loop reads CASSFYRADQETQYF. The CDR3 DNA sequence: TGTGCCAGCAGTTTCTACAGGGCGGACCAAGAGACCCAGTACTTC.